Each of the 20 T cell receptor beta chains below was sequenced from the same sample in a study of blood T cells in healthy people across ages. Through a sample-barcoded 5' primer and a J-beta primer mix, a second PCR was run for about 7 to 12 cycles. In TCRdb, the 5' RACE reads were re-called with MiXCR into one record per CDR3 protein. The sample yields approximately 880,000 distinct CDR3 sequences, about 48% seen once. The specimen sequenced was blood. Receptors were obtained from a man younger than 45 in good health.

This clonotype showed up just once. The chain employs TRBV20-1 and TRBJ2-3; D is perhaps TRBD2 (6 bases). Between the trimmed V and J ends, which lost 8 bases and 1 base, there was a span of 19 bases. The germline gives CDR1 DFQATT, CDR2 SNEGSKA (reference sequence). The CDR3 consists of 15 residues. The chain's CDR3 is CSKVGFGGGTDTQYF. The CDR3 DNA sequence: TGCAGTAAAGTGGGATTCGGGGGTGGCACAGATACGCAGTATTTT.

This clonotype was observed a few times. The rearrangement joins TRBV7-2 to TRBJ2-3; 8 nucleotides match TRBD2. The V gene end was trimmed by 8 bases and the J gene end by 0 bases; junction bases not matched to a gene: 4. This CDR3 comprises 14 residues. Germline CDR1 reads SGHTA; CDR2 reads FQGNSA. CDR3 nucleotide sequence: TGTGCCAGCCAGCGGGGGTCTAGCACAGATACGCAGTATTTT. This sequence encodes CASQRGSSTDTQYF.

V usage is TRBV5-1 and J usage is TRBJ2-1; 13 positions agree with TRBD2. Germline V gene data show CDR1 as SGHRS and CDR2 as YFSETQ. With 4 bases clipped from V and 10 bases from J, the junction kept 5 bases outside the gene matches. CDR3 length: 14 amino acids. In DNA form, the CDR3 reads TGCGCCAGCAGCCGGACTAGCGGGGGAGAGGAGCAGTTCTTC. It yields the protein CASSRTSGGEEQFF.

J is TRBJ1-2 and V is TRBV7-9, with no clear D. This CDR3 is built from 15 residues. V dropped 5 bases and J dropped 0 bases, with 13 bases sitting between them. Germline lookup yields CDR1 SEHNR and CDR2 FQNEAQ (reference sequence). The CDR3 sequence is CASSLSARANYGYTF. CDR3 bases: TGTGCCAGCAGCCTATCTGCCCGGGCTAACTATGGCTACACCTTC.

The CDR3 DNA reads TGTGCCAGCAGTACACCCACGGGGGGGACTAACGAGCAGTACTTC. Translating it yields CASSTPTGGTNEQYF. The J gene is TRBJ2-5, the V gene TRBV28, with TRBD2 matching over 8 bases. The DNA matches TRBJ2-7 better at its end, which makes the J call doubtful. The CDR3 sequence is 15 residues long. The germline V gene has CDR1 MDHEN and CDR2 SYDVKM.

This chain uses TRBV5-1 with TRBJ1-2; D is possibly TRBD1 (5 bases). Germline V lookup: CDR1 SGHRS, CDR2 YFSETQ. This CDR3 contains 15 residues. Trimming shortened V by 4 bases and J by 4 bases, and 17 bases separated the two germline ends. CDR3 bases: TGCGCCAGCAGCCTGGATCCGGGGGATTTCTATGGCTACACCTTC. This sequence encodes CASSLDPGDFYGYTF. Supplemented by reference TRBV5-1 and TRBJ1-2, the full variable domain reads KAGVTQTPRYLIKTRGQQVTLSCSPISGHRSVSWYQQTPGQGLQFLFEYFSETQRNKGNFPGRFSGRQFSNSRSEMNVSTLELGDSALYLCASSLDPGDFYGYTFGSGTRLTVV.

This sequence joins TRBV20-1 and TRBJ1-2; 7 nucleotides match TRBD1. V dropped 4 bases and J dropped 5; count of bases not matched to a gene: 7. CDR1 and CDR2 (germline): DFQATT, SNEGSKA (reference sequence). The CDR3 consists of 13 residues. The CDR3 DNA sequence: TGCAGTGCTACGGACAGGACGGGTTATGGCTACACCTTC. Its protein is CSATDRTGYGYTF.

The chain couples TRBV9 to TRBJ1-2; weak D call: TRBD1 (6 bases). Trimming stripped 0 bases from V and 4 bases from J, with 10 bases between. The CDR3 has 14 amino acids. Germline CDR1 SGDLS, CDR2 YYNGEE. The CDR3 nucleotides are TGTGCCAGCAGCGTAGAGGCAGGGGCCTATGGCTACACCTTC. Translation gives CASSVEAGAYGYTF.

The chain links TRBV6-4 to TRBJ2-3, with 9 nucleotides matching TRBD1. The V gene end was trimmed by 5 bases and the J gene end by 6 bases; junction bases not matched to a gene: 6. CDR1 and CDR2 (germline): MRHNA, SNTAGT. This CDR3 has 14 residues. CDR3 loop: CASSTGTGLDTQYF. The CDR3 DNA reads TGTGCCAGCAGTACGGGGACAGGGTTGGATACGCAGTATTTT.

CDR3 residues: CASSLGGQVYEQFF. The CDR3 DNA reads TGTGCCAGCAGCTTAGGGGGACAGGTCTACGAGCAGTTCTTC. The rearrangement uses TRBV7-2 and TRBJ2-1, with 8 nucleotides matching TRBD1. There are 14 residues in the CDR3. The V gene's germline CDR1 is SGHTA and CDR2 FQGNSA. With 1 base clipped from V and 10 bases from J, the junction kept 6 bases outside the gene matches.

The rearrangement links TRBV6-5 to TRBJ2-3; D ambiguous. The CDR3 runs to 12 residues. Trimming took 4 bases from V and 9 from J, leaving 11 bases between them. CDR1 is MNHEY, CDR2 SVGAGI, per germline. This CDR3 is CASSSNVLTQYF. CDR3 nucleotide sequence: TGTGCCAGCAGTTCCAACGTTCTCACGCAGTATTTT.

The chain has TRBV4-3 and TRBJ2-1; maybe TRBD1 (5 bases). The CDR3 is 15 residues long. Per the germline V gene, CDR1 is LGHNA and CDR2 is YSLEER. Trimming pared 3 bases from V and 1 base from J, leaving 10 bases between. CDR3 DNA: TGCGCCAGCAGCCACGAACCAGGGTCCTACAATGAGCAGTTCTTC. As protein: CASSHEPGSYNEQFF.

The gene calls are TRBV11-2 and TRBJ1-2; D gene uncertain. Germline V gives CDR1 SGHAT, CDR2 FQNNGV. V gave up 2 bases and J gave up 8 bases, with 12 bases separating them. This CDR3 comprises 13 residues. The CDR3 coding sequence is TGTGCCAGCAGCTTATCACAGACGGGGGGCTACACCTTC. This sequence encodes CASSLSQTGGYTF.

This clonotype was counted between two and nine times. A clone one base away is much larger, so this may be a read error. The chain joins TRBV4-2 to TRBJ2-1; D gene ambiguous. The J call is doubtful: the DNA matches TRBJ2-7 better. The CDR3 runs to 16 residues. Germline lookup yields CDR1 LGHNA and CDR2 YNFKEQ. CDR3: CASSQDMAGSYNEQYF. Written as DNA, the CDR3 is TGTGCCAGCAGCCAAGATATGGCAGGCTCCTACAATGAGCAGTACTTC.

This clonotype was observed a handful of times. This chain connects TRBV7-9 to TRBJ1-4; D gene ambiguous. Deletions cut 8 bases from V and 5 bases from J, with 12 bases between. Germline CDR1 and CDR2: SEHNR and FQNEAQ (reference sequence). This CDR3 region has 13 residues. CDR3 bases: TGTGCCAGCTCGGTGAGGGTAAATGAAAAACTGTTTTTT. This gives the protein CASSVRVNEKLFF.

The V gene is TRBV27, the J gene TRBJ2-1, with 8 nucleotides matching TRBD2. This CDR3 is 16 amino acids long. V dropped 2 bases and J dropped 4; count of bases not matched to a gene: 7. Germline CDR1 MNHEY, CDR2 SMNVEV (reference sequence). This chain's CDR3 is CASSLSGGAWYNEQFF. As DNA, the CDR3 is TGTGCCAGCAGTTTAAGCGGGGGCGCCTGGTACAATGAGCAGTTCTTC.

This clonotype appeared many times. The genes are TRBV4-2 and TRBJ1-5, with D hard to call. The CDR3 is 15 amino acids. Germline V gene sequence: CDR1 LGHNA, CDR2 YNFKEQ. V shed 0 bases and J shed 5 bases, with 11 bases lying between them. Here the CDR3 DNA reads TGTGCCAGCAGCCAAGAATTGGAAGGTTATCAGCCCCAGCATTTT. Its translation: CASSQELEGYQPQHF.

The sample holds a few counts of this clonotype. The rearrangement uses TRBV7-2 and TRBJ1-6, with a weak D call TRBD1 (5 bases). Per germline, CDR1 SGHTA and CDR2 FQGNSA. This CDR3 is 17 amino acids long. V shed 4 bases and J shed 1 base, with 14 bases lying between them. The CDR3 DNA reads TGTGCCAGCAGCTCGGGACCTCCGCGGTCCTATAATTCACCCCTCCACTTT. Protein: CASSSGPPRSYNSPLHF.

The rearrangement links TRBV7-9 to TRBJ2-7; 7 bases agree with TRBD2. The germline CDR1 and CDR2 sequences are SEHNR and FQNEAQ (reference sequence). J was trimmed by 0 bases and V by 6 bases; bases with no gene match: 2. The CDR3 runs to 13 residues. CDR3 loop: CASRGDYSYEQYF. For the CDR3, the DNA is TGTGCCAGCAGGGGGGACTACTCCTACGAGCAGTACTTC.

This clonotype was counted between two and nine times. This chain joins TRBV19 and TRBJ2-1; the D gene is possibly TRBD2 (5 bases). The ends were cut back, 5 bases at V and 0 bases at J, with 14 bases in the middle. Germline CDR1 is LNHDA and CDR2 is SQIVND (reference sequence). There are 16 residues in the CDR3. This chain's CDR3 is CASSWTPQSSYNEQFF. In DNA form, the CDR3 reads TGTGCCAGTAGTTGGACTCCTCAAAGCTCCTACAATGAGCAGTTCTTC.